A single TCR beta chain is shown here with its context. Deletions cut 3 bases from V and 4 bases from J, with 12 bases between. The CDR3 loop spans 15 amino acids. Germline V lookup: CDR1 SGHVS, CDR2 FQNEAQ. The record originates from a study of cytomegalovirus exposure and HLA in healthy donors. Clones were read by immunoSEQ multiplex PCR, and TCRdb kept only the in-frame ones, dropping some. This table holds approximately 270,000 clones, more than 85% found once. Sequencing was performed on PBMCs. This chain uses TRBV7-8 with TRBJ2-2; either TRBD1 or TRBD2 may fit D (7 bases each). The source is a young man in good health and CMV-seropositive. The CDR3 region is CASSFDREGTGELFF. Written as DNA, the CDR3 is TGTGCCAGCAGCTTCGACAGGGAGGGCACCGGGGAGCTGTTTTTT.